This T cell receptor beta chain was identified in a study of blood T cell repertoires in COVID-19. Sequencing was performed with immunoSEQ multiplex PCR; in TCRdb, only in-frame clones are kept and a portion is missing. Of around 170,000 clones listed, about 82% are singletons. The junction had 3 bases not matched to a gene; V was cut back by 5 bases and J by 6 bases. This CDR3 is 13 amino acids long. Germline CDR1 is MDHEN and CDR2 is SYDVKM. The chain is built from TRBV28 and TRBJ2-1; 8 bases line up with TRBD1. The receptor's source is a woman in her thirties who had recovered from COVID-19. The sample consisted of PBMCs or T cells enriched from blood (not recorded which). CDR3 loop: CASSTTGGNEQFF. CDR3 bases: TGTGCCAGCAGTACTACAGGGGGCAATGAGCAGTTCTTC.